The clone carrying this T cell receptor (beta chain) appeared a few times. At the DNA level, this CDR3 is encoded by other sequences in the same sample as well. This sample is drawn from a study of blood T cell repertoires in COVID-19. The wider study: Symptom resolution, clearance, or two negative PCRs marked the recovered donors of Cohort 3.

Individuals drawn from about two dozen US areas were about 18 to 89 years old. Participants' own reports of clinical history determined their cohort assignment. As processed by the authors: Estimated nucleated cell counts came from reference gene primer amplification. Profiling relied on immunoSEQ multiplex PCR, and the TCRdb table lists in-frame clones only, not all of them. V and J calls and clone size are as listed in that table; D and trimming were resolved from the DNA. Of some 180,000 clones in the sample, around 80% were seen once. The germline V and J ends were trimmed by 6 bases and 0 bases, with 12 bases remaining between them. Germline loops: CDR1 SGHTA, CDR2 FQGNSA. The CDR3 loop spans 15 amino acids.

Sample: PBMCs or T cells enriched from blood (not recorded which). The genes are TRBV7-2 and TRBJ2-1; the D gene is possibly TRBD1 (5 bases). This TCR came from a woman in her seventies in a cohort exposed to, infected with or recovered from COVID-19 (not recorded which). The CDR3 DNA reads TGTGCCAGCAGTCTCGACCAGGGCTCCTACAATGAGCAGTTCTTC. Residues: CASSLDQGSYNEQFF.